The text below deals with one T cell receptor (beta chain). Its matching antigen is unknown. CD4+ cells yielded CD45RA+ naive and CD45RA-negative memory subsets. The data were obtained in a study of shared clonotypes between healthy human individuals. CDR1 is SGHDN, CDR2 FVKESK, per germline. V shed 4 bases and J shed 6 bases, with 12 bases lying between them. This CDR3 comprises 13 residues. Study findings and constraints: Shared clonotypes: roughly 4.7% naive CD4, about 4% naive CD8, 2.3% memory CD4, approximately 0.37% memory CD8.

Profiling relied on immunoSEQ multiplex PCR, and the TCRdb table lists in-frame clones only, not all of them. The table records 2.3 million or so clones, about 92% of them present only once. Material for sequencing was naive CD4+ T cells from PBMCs. The subset was: CD45RA+ positively selected. This chain links TRBV14 with TRBJ1-1; D is possibly TRBD1 (5 bases). The TCR was taken from a man aged 18 to 29 in good health. Some clones in this sample may be carry-over from other donors' samples. The CDR3, as DNA: TGTGCCAGCAGCCGAGCAGGGTCGGCTGAAGCTTTCTTT. Amino acid sequence: CASSRAGSAEAFF.